This paragraph reports one T cell receptor beta chain. The data were obtained in a study of blood T cell repertoires in COVID-19. Study-level background: Spain, Italy and the United States supplied samples that represented acute and convalescent COVID-19. T cells, B-cell-depleted T cells, or PBMCs supplied cDNA or gDNA.

V was clipped by 3 bases and J by 13 bases; unmatched bases: 4. There are 11 residues in the CDR3. CDR1 is SGHRS and CDR2 is YFSETQ in the germline V gene. Per the study methods: Amplifying reference gene primers gave estimates of nucleated cell counts. The protocol was immunoSEQ multiplex PCR, while the TCRdb copy is restricted to in-frame clones and leaves out a portion. The V and J calls and the clone size are those of that table, but D and trimming were determined from the DNA. This table has around 200,000 clones, around nine tenths appearing once. Sequencing input: peripheral blood. This clonotype was sampled from a woman between 18 and 29 years old who had recovered from COVID-19. The chain carries TRBV5-1 and TRBJ2-1, with 7 bases matching TRBD1. DNA for the CDR3: TGCGCCAGCAGCTACGGACAGGCCCAGTTCTTC. Translated, it gives CASSYGQAQFF.